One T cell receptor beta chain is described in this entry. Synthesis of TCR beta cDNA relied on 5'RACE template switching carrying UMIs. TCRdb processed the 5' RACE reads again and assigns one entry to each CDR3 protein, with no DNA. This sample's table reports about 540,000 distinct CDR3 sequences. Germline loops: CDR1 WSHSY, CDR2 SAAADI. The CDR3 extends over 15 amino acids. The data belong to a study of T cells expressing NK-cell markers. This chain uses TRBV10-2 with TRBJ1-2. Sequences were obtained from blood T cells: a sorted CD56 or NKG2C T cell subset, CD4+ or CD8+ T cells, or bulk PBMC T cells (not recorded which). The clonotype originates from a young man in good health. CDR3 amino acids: CASSISAGGLNGYTF.